This record concerns one T cell receptor (beta chain) sequence. This record belongs to a study of blood T cell repertoires in COVID-19. Study-wide background: Nucleic acid was either cDNA or gDNA, and it came from T cells, B-cell-depleted T cells, or PBMCs.

Original methodology: Counts of nucleated cells, estimated from reference gene primer amplification, were obtained. Generated by immunoSEQ multiplex PCR, the TCRdb table keeps only in-frame clones and is missing some. For V, J and clone size, that table is used; D and trimming come from the DNA. The top ten clones hold approximately 9.9% of a sample with more than 110,000 clones, 85% to 90% of them seen once. The germline V gene has CDR1 MNHNY and CDR2 SVGAGI (reference sequence). This CDR3 has 15 amino acids. Trimming shortened V by 7 bases and J by 2 bases, and 15 bases separated the two germline ends.

This TCR came from a woman older than 75 with acute or convalescent COVID-19. Sequenced material: peripheral blood. This rearrangement joins TRBV6-6 to TRBJ1-5, with D unresolved. The CDR3 here is CASNLQGGGNQPQHF. CDR3 DNA sequence: TGTGCCAGCAACCTCCAAGGAGGCGGCAATCAGCCCCAGCATTTT.